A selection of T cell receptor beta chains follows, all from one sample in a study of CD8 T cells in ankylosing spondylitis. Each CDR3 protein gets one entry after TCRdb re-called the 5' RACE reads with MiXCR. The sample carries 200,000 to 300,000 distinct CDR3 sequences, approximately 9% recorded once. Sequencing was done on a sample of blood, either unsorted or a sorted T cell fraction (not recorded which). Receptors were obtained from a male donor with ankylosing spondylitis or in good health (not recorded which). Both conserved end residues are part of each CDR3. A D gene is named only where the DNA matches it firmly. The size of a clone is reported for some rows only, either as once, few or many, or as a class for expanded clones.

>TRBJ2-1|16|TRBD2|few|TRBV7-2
TGTGCCAGCAGCTCGGCCGGGACTAGGTCCTACAATGAGCAGTTCTTC
CASSSAGTRSYNEQFF
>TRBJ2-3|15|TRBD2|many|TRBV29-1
TGCAGCGTTGTCAGGTCTAGCGGGAGAGCAGATACGCAGTATTTT
CSVVRSSGRADTQYF
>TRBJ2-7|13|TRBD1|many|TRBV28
TGTGCCAGCAGTTCAGGGGGTCTAGGGGAGCAGTACTTC
CASSSGGLGEQYF
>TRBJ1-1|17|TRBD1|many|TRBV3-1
TGTGCCAGCAGCCTCCGGGACAGGGGGCTTTATAACGCTGAAGCTTTCTTT
CASSLRDRGLYNAEAFF
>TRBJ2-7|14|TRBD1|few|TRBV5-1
TGCGCCAGCAGCTTTACCAGGGGGCCAAACGAGCAGTACTTC
CASSFTRGPNEQYF
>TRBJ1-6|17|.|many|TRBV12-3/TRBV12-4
TGTGCCAGCAGTTGGAGGATTTCTAGCTCCTATAATTCACCCCTCCACTTT
CASSWRISSSYNSPLHF
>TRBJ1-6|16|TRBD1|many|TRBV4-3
TGCGCCAGCAGCCAAGATCCGGGGACAGGGGGCTCACCCCTCCACTTT
CASSQDPGTGGSPLHF
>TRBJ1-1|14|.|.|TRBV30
TGTGCCTGGAGTGTACGCACAATGAACACTGAAGCTTTCTTT
CAWSVRTMNTEAFF
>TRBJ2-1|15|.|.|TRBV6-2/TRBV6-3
TGTGCCAGCAGTCCCGGTAGCACGAATAACAATGAGCAGTTCTTC
CASSPGSTNNNEQFF
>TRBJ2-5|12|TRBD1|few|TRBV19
TGTGCCAGCGGACAGGGGGGAGAGACCCAGTACTTC
CASGQGGETQYF
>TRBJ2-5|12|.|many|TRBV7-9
TGTGCCAGCAGCTTAAGCAGCGAGACCCAGTACTTC
CASSLSSETQYF
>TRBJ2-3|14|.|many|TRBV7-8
TGTGCCAGCAAAGCCTGGCAGACCACAGATACGCAGTATTTT
CASKAWQTTDTQYF
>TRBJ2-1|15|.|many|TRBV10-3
TGTGCCATCAGTGAGTCTACCACCAACTACAATGAGCAGTTCTTC
CAISESTTNYNEQFF
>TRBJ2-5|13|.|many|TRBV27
TGTGCCAGCAGGCCCGGTCGGGAGGAGACCCAGTACTTC
CASRPGREETQYF
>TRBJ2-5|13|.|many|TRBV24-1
TGTGCCACCAGTGCTAACGATGTGGGGACCCAGTACTTC
CATSANDVGTQYF
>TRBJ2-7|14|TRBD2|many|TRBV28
TGTGCCAGCAGTCCGGGACTAGCGGGAGTCGAGCAGTACTTC
CASSPGLAGVEQYF
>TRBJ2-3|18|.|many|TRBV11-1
TGTGCCAGCAGCCCGGCCCCCCTAGCACTTCGCAGCACAGATACGCAGTATTTT
CASSPAPLALRSTDTQYF
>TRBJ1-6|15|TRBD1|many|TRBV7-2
TGTGCCGACTGGGACAGGGTTCGTCGAAATTCACCCCTCCACTTT
CADWDRVRRNSPLHF
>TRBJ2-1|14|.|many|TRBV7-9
TGTGCCAGCAGCCCTGGTAGGTTTAGCCCTGAGCAGTTCTTC
CASSPGRFSPEQFF
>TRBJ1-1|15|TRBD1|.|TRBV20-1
TGCAGTGCTAGGGAGGACAGGGCGGGAACCACTGAAGCTTTCTTT
CSAREDRAGTTEAFF
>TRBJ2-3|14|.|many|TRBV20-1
TGCAGTGCAGAAAGACAGGACGGCACAGATACGCAGTATTTT
CSAERQDGTDTQYF
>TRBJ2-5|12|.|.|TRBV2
TGTGCCAGCAGCGTCCGGTTTGGGACCCAGTACTTC
CASSVRFGTQYF